These 19 T cell receptor beta chains were all obtained from the same sample, sequenced in a study of blood T cell repertoires in COVID-19. Repertoires were generated with immunoSEQ multiplex PCR, while TCRdb's copy carries only in-frame clones and drops some. This sample has some 100,000 clones, with more than 70% found just once. The sample comprised peripheral blood. These receptors originate from a woman over 75 with active COVID-19.

This chain links TRBV7-9 with TRBJ1-1; D remains ambiguous. V dropped 1 base and J dropped 7 bases, with 4 bases sitting between them. Germline V lookup: CDR1 SEHNR, CDR2 FQNEAQ (reference sequence). The CDR3 runs to 11 residues. CDR3: CASSLGLEAFF. Here the CDR3 DNA reads TGTGCCAGCAGCTTAGGACTTGAAGCTTTCTTT.

The gene calls are TRBV28 and TRBJ2-5; 10 positions agree with TRBD2. The V gene end was trimmed by 7 bases and the J gene end by 4 bases; junction bases not matched to a gene: 6. The CDR3 loop spans 14 amino acids. CDR1 MDHEN and CDR2 SYDVKM come from the germline V gene. Written as DNA, the CDR3 is TGTGCCAGCATAGCTAGCGGGAGTATAGAGACCCAGTACTTC. Its protein product is CASIASGSIETQYF.

The rearrangement links TRBV27 to TRBJ1-2; D is undetermined. Germline CDR1 reads MNHEY; CDR2 reads SMNVEV (reference sequence). V lost 0 bases to trimming and J lost 3 bases, with 14 bases between them. The CDR3 length is 16 residues. The CDR3 protein is CASSLSIVTRYYGYTF. The CDR3 DNA follows: TGTGCCAGCAGTTTATCCATCGTAACGCGATACTATGGCTACACCTTC.

The gene calls are TRBV7-2 and TRBJ2-5, with D possibly being TRBD1 (7 bases). This CDR3 region has 14 residues. The V gene lost 3 bases and the J gene lost 4 bases, with 12 bases spanning the gap. The germline CDR1 and CDR2 sequences are SGHTA and FQGNSA. CDR3 protein: CASSLNRGGETQYF. The CDR3 DNA is TGTGCCAGCAGCTTGAACAGGGGAGGAGAGACCCAGTACTTC.

The chain links TRBV18 to TRBJ2-5; maybe TRBD2 (6 bases). V was clipped by 3 bases and J by 3 bases, with 11 bases between them. Germline CDR1 is KGHSH and CDR2 is LQKENI. This CDR3 comprises 14 residues. In nucleotides, the CDR3 is TGTGCCAGCTCACCCGGGCTAGCGAAAGAGACCCAGTACTTC. It encodes CASSPGLAKETQYF.

The chain employs TRBV19 and TRBJ2-2; 8 bases line up with TRBD2. The CDR3 runs to 14 residues. The V and J ends lost 4 bases and 5 bases, in that order; junction bases with no gene match: 3. The germline V gene has CDR1 LNHDA and CDR2 SQIVND (reference sequence). Here the CDR3 reads CASSTQRGTGELFF. In DNA, the CDR3 is TGTGCCAGTAGTACCCAGCGGGGGACCGGGGAGCTGTTTTTT.

The chain carries TRBV20-1 and TRBJ2-7, with D possibly TRBD2 on 6 matching bases. The CDR3 runs 11 residues. Germline loops: CDR1 DFQATT, CDR2 SNEGSKA (reference sequence). V was pared by 7 bases and J by 3 bases, with 10 bases between. CDR3 nucleotides: TGCAGTGGGGCTAGCGACTACGAGCAGTACTTC. It translates to CSGASDYEQYF.

The chain joins TRBV15 to TRBJ1-1; 9 positions agree with TRBD1. Per the germline V gene, CDR1 is LNHNV and CDR2 is YYDKDF (reference sequence). This CDR3 spans 17 amino acids. The J segment lost 5 bases and the V segment lost 3 bases, leaving 13 bases of the junction unmatched. This CDR3 reads CATSRSTGQGSRTEAFF. CDR3 nucleotide sequence: TGTGCCACCAGCAGGAGTACGGGACAGGGATCGAGGACTGAAGCTTTCTTT.

This chain's CDR3 is CASSRTAYKGTDTQYF. CDR3 nucleotides: TGTGCCAGCAGCCGCACAGCCTACAAGGGCACAGATACGCAGTATTTT. The rearrangement uses TRBV28 and TRBJ2-3, with D uncertain. Trimming left V 6 bases short and J 1 base short, with 17 bases between. Germline CDR1 is MDHEN and CDR2 is SYDVKM. This CDR3 is built from 16 residues.

The V gene is TRBV7-3, the J gene TRBJ2-1; 11 bases fit TRBD2. Looked up from germline, CDR1 is SGHTA and CDR2 is FQGTGA. The CDR3 contains 15 residues. V shed 4 bases, J shed 1 base, and the junction held 0 bases outside the gene matches. The CDR3 sequence: CASSSSGRSYNEQFF. Written as DNA, the CDR3 is TGTGCCAGCAGCTCTAGCGGGAGGTCCTACAATGAGCAGTTCTTC. Complete variable domain (other parts from reference TRBV7-3 and TRBJ2-1): GAGVSQTPSNKVTEKGKYVELRCDPISGHTALYWYRQSLGQGPEFLIYFQGTGAADDSGLPNDRFFAVRPEGSVSTLKIQRTERGDSAVYLCASSSSGRSYNEQFFGPGTRLTVL.

The chain has TRBV6-5 and TRBJ2-3; D is perhaps TRBD1 (5 bases). Germline V CDR1 and CDR2: MNHEY, SVGAGI. The CDR3 loop spans 15 amino acids. With 2 bases removed from V and 2 bases from J, the gap between germline ends came to 11 bases. The CDR3 loop is CASSYGAENTDTQYF. The CDR3 DNA sequence: TGTGCCAGCAGTTACGGGGCGGAGAACACAGATACGCAGTATTTT.

The genes are TRBV5-1 and TRBJ1-1, with D tentatively TRBD1 (5 bases). The V end lost 3 bases, the J end lost 6 bases, and 12 bases lay between the germline ends. The CDR3 is made up of 13 amino acids. Germline CDR1 SGHRS, CDR2 YFSETQ. CDR3: CASSYPQGSEAFF. Written as DNA, the CDR3 is TGCGCCAGCAGCTACCCCCAGGGATCTGAAGCTTTCTTT. Filled out from reference TRBV5-1 and TRBJ1-1, the complete variable domain reads KAGVTQTPRYLIKTRGQQVTLSCSPISGHRSVSWYQQTPGQGLQFLFEYFSETQRNKGNFPGRFSGRQFSNSRSEMNVSTLELGDSALYLCASSYPQGSEAFFGQGTRLTVV.

V is TRBV7-2 and J is TRBJ2-3; a possible D gene is TRBD1 (6 bases). The length of the CDR3 is 14 residues. V was clipped by 1 base and J by 7 bases, with 12 bases between them. Germline-derived CDR1 and CDR2 are SGHTA and FQGNSA. The CDR3 DNA reads TGTGCCAGCAGCTTAGGGGACACCCCCTATACGCAGTATTTT. Protein: CASSLGDTPYTQYF. Supplemented by reference TRBV7-2 and TRBJ2-3, the full variable domain reads GAGVSQSPSNKVTEKGKDVELRCDPISGHTALYWYRQSLGQGLEFLIYFQGNSAPDKSGLPSDRFSAERTGGSVSTLTIQRTQQEDSAVYLCASSLGDTPYTQYFGPGTRLTVL.

The chain has TRBV28 and TRBJ2-3; 12 nucleotides match TRBD2. The CDR3 extends over 16 amino acids. Looked up from germline, CDR1 is MDHEN and CDR2 is SYDVKM. The V and J ends lost 5 bases and 4 bases, in that order; junction bases with no gene match: 7. The CDR3 coding sequence is TGTGCCAGCAGTGGGTCTAGCGGGAGGGGGGCAGATACGCAGTATTTT. Amino acid sequence: CASSGSSGRGADTQYF.

This chain links TRBV9 with TRBJ2-4; D gene uncertain. V was cut by 3 bases and J by 0 bases, with 7 bases left in between. The CDR3 spans 14 residues. Germline V CDR1 and CDR2: SGDLS, YYNGEE. This CDR3 reads CASSADLAKNIQYF. As DNA, the CDR3 is TGTGCCAGCAGCGCAGATCTAGCCAAAAACATTCAGTACTTC.

The genes are TRBV4-2 and TRBJ2-7, with 9 bases fitting TRBD2. This CDR3 comprises 16 residues. V trimming: 3 bases; J trimming: 3 bases; junction bases outside the gene matches: 9. Germline V gene lookup returns CDR1 LGHNA and CDR2 YNFKEQ. The CDR3 sequence: CASSHSTSGDIYEQYF. DNA of the CDR3: TGTGCCAGCAGCCACTCGACTAGCGGAGATATCTACGAGCAGTACTTC.

The rearrangement links TRBV28 to TRBJ2-5; weak D call: TRBD2 (5 bases). CDR1 MDHEN and CDR2 SYDVKM come from the germline V gene. V was clipped by 3 bases and J by 4 bases, with 15 bases between them. This CDR3 has 15 amino acids. The CDR3 DNA reads TGTGCCAGCAGTTTCTTACCCCCCCGGGGAGAGACCCAGTACTTC. Amino acid sequence: CASSFLPPRGETQYF. The variable domain in full, completed from reference TRBV28 and TRBJ2-5, reads DVKVTQSSRYLVKRTGEKVFLECVQDMDHENMFWYRQDPGLGLRLIYFSYDVKMKEKGDIPEGYSVSREKKERFSLILESASTNQTSMYLCASSFLPPRGETQYFGPGTRLLVL.

The chain combines TRBV4-2 with TRBJ2-1; 8 positions agree with TRBD2. Germline-derived CDR1 and CDR2 are LGHNA and YNFKEQ. The CDR3 is made up of 18 amino acids. V trimming: 3 bases; J trimming: 8 bases; junction bases outside the gene matches: 18. The CDR3 sequence is CASSQGYERGRAGDEQFF. CDR3 DNA sequence: TGTGCCAGCAGCCAGGGGTACGAGCGGGGGAGAGCCGGCGATGAGCAGTTCTTC.

The chain recombines TRBV4-2 with TRBJ2-7; 7 bases fit TRBD2. CDR3 length: 11 amino acids. The J segment lost 6 bases and the V segment lost 4 bases, leaving 0 bases of the junction unmatched. Per the germline V gene, CDR1 is LGHNA and CDR2 is YNFKEQ. The DNA for the CDR3 is TGTGCCAGCAGCCGGGGGGGCGAGCAGTACTTC. This translates into CASSRGGEQYF.